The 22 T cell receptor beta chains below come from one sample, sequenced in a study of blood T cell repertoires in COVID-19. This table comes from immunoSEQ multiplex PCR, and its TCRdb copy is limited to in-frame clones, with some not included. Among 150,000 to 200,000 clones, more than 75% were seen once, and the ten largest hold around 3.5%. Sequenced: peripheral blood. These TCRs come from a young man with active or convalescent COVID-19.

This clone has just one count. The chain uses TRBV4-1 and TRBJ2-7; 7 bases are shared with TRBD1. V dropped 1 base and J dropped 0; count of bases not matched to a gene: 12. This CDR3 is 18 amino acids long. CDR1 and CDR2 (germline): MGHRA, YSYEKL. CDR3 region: CASSQGPTQGHFSYEQYF. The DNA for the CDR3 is TGCGCCAGCAGCCAAGGGCCCACACAGGGGCATTTCTCCTACGAGCAGTACTTC.

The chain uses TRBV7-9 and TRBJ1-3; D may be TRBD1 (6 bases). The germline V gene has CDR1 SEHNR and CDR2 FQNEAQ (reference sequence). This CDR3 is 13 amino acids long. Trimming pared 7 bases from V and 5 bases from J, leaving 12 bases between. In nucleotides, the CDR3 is TGTGCCAGCACCCCGACAGGCCGAAACACCATATATTTT. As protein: CASTPTGRNTIYF.

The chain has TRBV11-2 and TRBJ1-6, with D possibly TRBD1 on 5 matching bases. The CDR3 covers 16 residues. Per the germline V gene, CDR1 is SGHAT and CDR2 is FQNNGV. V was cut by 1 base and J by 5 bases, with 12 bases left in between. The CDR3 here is CASSLADGQNNSPLHF. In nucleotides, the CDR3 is TGTGCCAGCAGCTTAGCGGACGGACAAAATAATTCACCCCTCCACTTT.

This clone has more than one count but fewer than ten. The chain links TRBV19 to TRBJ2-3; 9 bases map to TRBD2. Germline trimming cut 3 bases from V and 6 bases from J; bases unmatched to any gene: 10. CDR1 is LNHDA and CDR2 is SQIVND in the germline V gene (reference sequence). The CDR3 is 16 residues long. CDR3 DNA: TGTGCCAGTAGTATTGGGGGGCGGGAGGGCCACGATACGCAGTATTTT. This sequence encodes CASSIGGREGHDTQYF.

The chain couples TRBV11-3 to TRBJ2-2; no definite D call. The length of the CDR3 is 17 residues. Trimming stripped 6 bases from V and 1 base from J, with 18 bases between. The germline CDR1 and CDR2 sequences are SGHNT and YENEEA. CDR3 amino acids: CASSESARQRNTGELFF. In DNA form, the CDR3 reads TGTGCCAGCAGTGAATCCGCTCGTCAGCGGAACACCGGGGAGCTGTTTTTT.

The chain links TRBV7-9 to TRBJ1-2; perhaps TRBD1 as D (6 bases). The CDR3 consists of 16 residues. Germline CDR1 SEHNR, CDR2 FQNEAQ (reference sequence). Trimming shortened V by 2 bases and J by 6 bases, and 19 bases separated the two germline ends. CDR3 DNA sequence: TGTGCCAGCAGCTTACGGACCACGGCAGGGGCCCATGGCTACACCTTC. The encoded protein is CASSLRTTAGAHGYTF. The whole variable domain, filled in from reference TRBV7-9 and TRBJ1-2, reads DTGVSQNPRHKITKRGQNVTFRCDPISEHNRLYWYRQTLGQGPEFLTYFQNEAQLEKSRLLSDRFSAERPKGSFSTLEIQRTEQGDSAMYLCASSLRTTAGAHGYTFGSGTRLTVV.

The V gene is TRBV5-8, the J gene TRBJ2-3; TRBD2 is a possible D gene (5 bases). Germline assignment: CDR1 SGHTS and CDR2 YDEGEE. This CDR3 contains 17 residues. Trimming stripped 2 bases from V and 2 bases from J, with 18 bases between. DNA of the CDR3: TGTGCCAGCAGCTTTCCGTGGAGGTTTGAACTCACAGATACGCAGTATTTT. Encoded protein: CASSFPWRFELTDTQYF. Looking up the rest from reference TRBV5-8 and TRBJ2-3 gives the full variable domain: EAGVTQSPTHLIKTRGQQATLRCSPISGHTSVYWYQQALGLGLQFLLWYDEGEERNRGNFPPRFSGRQFPNYSSELNVNALELEDSALYLCASSFPWRFELTDTQYFGPGTRLTVL.

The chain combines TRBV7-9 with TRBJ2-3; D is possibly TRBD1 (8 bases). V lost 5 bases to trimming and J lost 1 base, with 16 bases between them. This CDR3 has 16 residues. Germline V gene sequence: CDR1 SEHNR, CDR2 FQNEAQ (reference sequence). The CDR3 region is CASSPRGGQGTDTQYF. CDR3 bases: TGTGCCAGCAGCCCGAGGGGGGGACAGGGCACAGATACGCAGTATTTT.

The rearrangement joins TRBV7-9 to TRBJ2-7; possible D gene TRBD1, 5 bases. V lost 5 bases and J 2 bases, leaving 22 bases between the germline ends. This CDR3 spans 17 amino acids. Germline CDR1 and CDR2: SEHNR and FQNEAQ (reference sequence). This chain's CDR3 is CASSQHRLKDSTYEQYV. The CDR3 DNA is TGTGCCAGCAGCCAACACCGCCTAAAAGACAGCACCTACGAGCAGTACGTC.

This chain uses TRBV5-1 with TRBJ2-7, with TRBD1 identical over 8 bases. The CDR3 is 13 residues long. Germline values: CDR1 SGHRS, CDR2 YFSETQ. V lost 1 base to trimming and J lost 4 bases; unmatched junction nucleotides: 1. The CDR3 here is CASSLNRGYEQYF. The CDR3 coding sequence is TGCGCCAGCAGCTTGAACAGGGGGTACGAGCAGTACTTC. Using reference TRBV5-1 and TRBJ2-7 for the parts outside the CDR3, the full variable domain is KAGVTQTPRYLIKTRGQQVTLSCSPISGHRSVSWYQQTPGQGLQFLFEYFSETQRNKGNFPGRFSGRQFSNSRSEMNVSTLELGDSALYLCASSLNRGYEQYFGPGTRLTVT.

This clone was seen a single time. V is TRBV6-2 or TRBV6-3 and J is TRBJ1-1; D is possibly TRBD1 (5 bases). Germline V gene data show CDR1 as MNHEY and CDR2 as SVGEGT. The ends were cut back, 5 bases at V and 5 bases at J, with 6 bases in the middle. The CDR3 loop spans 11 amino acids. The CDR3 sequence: CASSQGTEAFF. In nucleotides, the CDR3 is TGTGCCAGCAGTCAGGGAACTGAAGCTTTCTTT.

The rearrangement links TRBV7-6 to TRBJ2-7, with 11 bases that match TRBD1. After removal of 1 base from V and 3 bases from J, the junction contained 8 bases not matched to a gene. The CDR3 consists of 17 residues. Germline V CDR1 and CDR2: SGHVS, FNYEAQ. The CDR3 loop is CASSLGVGTGGFYEQYF. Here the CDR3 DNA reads TGTGCCAGCAGCTTAGGAGTCGGGACAGGGGGTTTCTACGAGCAGTACTTC.

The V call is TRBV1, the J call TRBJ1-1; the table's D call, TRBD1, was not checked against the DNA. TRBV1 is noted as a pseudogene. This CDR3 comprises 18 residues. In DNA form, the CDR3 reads TGCACCAGCAGCCGAGAGAAACAGGGGGTATGTGTTGACACTGAAGCTTTCTTT. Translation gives CTSSREKQGVCVDTEAFF.

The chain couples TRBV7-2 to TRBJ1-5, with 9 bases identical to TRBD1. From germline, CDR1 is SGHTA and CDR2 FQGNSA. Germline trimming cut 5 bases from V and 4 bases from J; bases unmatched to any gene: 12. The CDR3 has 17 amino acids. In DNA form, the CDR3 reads TGTGCCAGCAGCCTCGGACAGGGGAGAGGGGCTAATCAGCCCCAGCATTTT. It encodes CASSLGQGRGANQPQHF.

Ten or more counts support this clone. This CDR3 is CASSHSEGKIYGYTF. The CDR3 DNA sequence: TGCGCCAGCAGCCACTCAGAGGGAAAAATTTATGGCTACACCTTC. The genes are TRBV5-1 and TRBJ1-2; D call uncertain. CDR3 length: 15 residues. The germline gives CDR1 SGHRS, CDR2 YFSETQ. V lost 4 bases and J 5 bases, leaving 18 bases between the germline ends.

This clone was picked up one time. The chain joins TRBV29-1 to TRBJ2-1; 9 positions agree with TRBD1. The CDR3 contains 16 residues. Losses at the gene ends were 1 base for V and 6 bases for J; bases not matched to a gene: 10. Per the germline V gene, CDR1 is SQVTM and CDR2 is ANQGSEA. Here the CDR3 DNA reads TGCAGCGTTGAAGTAACAGGGACAGGGAAGCTCAATGAGCAGTTCTTC. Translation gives CSVEVTGTGKLNEQFF.

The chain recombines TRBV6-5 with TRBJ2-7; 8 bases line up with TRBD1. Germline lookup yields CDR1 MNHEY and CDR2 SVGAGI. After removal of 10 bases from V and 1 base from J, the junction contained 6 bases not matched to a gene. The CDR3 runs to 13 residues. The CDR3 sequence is CATLRTGSYEQYV. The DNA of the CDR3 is TGTGCCACCCTACGGACAGGGTCCTACGAGCAGTACGTC.

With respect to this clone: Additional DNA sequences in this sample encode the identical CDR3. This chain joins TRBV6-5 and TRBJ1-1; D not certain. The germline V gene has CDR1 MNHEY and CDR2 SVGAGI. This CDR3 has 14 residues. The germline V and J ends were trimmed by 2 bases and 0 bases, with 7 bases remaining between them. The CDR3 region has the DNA TGTGCCAGCAGTTACCAAGCCATGAACACTGAAGCTTTCTTT. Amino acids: CASSYQAMNTEAFF.

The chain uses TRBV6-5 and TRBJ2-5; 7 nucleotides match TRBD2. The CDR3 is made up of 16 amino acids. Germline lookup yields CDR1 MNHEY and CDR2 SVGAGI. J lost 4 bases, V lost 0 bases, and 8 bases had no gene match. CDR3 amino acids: CASSYSRWGGRETQYF. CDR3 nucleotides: TGTGCCAGCAGTTACTCCCGATGGGGCGGGAGAGAGACCCAGTACTTC.

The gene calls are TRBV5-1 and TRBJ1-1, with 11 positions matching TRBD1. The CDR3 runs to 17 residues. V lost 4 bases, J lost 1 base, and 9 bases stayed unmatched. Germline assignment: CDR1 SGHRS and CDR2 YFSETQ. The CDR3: CASSPNRDRGWNTEAFF. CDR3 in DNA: TGCGCCAGCAGCCCCAACCGGGACAGGGGGTGGAACACTGAAGCTTTCTTT.

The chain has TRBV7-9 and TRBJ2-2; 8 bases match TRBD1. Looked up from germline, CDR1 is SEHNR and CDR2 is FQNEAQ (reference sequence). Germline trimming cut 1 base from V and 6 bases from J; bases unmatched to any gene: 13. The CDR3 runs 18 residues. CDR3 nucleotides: TGTGCCAGCAGCTTAGTTTTGGGCGGGACAGGAATCCCCGGGGAGCTGTTTTTT. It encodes CASSLVLGGTGIPGELFF.

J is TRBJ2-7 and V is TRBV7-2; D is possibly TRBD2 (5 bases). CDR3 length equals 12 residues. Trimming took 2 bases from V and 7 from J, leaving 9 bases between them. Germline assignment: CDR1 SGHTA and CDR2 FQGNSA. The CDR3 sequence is CASSLFRGEQYF. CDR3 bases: TGTGCCAGCAGCTTATTCCGGGGAGAGCAGTACTTC.